These T cell receptor beta chains were read from a single sample in a study of blood T cell repertoires in COVID-19. Profiling relied on immunoSEQ multiplex PCR, and the TCRdb table lists in-frame clones only, not all of them. The table shows 150,000 to 200,000 clones, with more than 80% occurring only once. Sequencing input: peripheral blood. These receptors were collected from a human donor in a cohort sampled during active COVID-19. CDR3s leave out the opening cysteine and the closing phenylalanine or tryptophan. The order of the fields is D gene, V gene, CDR3 protein. D genes are given only for firm matches.

TRBD1 TRBV2 ASKLRDSNYGYT
TRBD2 TRBV5-1 ASSSRRGATGEQF
. TRBV7-2 ASSLGLVAETQY
TRBD1 TRBV3-1/TRBV3-2 ASSRSGGNQPQH
TRBD1 TRBV18 ASSRQGSEAF
. TRBV5-6 ASEFRRGKTYNEQF
TRBD2 TRBV14 ASSSAGVRTDTQY
. TRBV25-1 ASSLRGARSPLH
TRBD2 TRBV19 ASSIGQSSGRTYEQY
. TRBV29-1 SGWDTLGTEAF
. TRBV7-9 ASSPNRAGSSYEQY
. TRBV29-1 SVVLVGETQY
. TRBV19 ASSSLGGTEAF
TRBD1 TRBV5-1 ASSLPGTGGSEQY